This T cell receptor beta chain was recovered during a study of read filtering for tumor transcriptome and immune sequencing. Across the study: The cohort had some 16 men and approximately 13 women aged about 45 to 80, mean roughly 66 years. By R-ISS, stages I, II and III held approximately 8, 17 and 7 patients. Per sample, TCR-region reads ranged about 4.05 to 11 million by IR-seq, 85 to 1273 by RNA-seq.

This clonotype has a count of ten or more. Every patient had bone marrow sampled while the disease was active. Molecular barcoded adaptors covering alpha/delta and beta/gamma chains were used on roughly 370 ng RNA. MiXCR, run by TCRdb on the reads, gives a single entry per CDR3 protein. Seen here are 35,000 to 40,000 distinct CDR3 sequences, roughly 13% observed once, and the top ten hold roughly 30%. Trimming stripped 3 bases from V and 1 base from J, with 14 bases between. The CDR3 runs 17 residues. CDR1 is SGHRS, CDR2 YFSETQ, per germline. The sequence came from a donor at least 40 years old with multiple myeloma. The chain links TRBV5-1 to TRBJ2-6; TRBD1 or TRBD2 may be the D gene (5 bases each). The sample consisted of a population of CD138-negative cells sorted from bone marrow. CDR3 DNA sequence: TGCGCCAGCAGCTCGGGATTGGGGGATTCTGGGGCCAACGTCCTGACTTTC. This translates into CASSSGLGDSGANVLTF.